This entry lists 27 T cell receptor beta chains sequenced from one sample in a study of blood T cell repertoires in COVID-19. Some clones are missing from TCRdb's copy, which holds only in-frame ones; the method was immunoSEQ multiplex PCR. The repertoire includes 100,000 to 150,000 clones, more than 70% of them detected once, and 1.5% sits in the top ten. Sequencing was performed on peripheral blood. The receptors were gathered from a human donor in a cohort sampled during active COVID-19.

This chain links TRBV27 with TRBJ1-1; D possibly corresponds to TRBD1 (5 bases). V was clipped by 6 bases and J by 4 bases, with 12 bases between them. The germline V gene has CDR1 MNHEY and CDR2 SMNVEV (reference sequence). The CDR3 has 13 residues. CDR3 protein: CASRLMGGTEAFF. CDR3 DNA: TGTGCCAGCAGACTTATGGGGGGCACTGAAGCTTTCTTT.

The table lists this clone with a count of one. The chain has TRBV27 and TRBJ2-1, with D hard to call. The germline CDR1 and CDR2 sequences are MNHEY and SMNVEV (reference sequence). Between the trimmed V and J ends, which lost 5 bases and 2 bases, there was a span of 13 bases. The length of the CDR3 is 15 residues. The CDR3, as DNA: TGTGCCAGCAGTCCCGACATTGGCCCCTACAATGAGCAGTTCTTC. Translated: CASSPDIGPYNEQFF.

As regards this clone: Compared with germline, one end of the junction differs, possibly owing to a read error. This rearrangement joins TRBV18 to TRBJ2-3; 9 nucleotides align to TRBD1. The germline V gene has CDR1 KGHSH and CDR2 LQKENI. This CDR3 spans 15 amino acids. The CDR3 DNA reads as TGTGCCAGCTCACCTGGGGACAGGGCCACAAATACGCAGTATTTT. Protein: CASSPGDRATNTQYF.

The chain joins TRBV15 to TRBJ2-1, with 10 bases that match TRBD2. Per germline, CDR1 LNHNV and CDR2 YYDKDF (reference sequence). This CDR3 is 18 amino acids long. After removal of 5 bases from V and 8 bases from J, the junction contained 18 bases not matched to a gene. This CDR3 is CATSLAGVRRGVRDEQFF. The CDR3 nucleotides are TGTGCCACCAGCCTAGCGGGAGTAAGACGGGGGGTCCGGGATGAGCAGTTCTTC.

V is TRBV6-4 and J is TRBJ2-5, with TRBD1 identical over 7 bases. The CDR3 sequence is 17 residues long. The germline gives CDR1 MRHNA, CDR2 SNTAGT. V lost 8 bases, J lost 1 base, and 16 bases stayed unmatched. This CDR3 is CASLYSGDSKVQETQYF. CDR3 nucleotides: TGTGCCAGCCTTTACTCCGGGGACAGCAAAGTCCAAGAGACCCAGTACTTC.

This clone has only a few counts. The chain uses TRBV7-2 and TRBJ2-5, with 8 bases lining up with TRBD2. With 1 base clipped from V and 5 bases from J, the junction kept 6 bases outside the gene matches. The CDR3 runs to 15 residues. CDR1 and CDR2 from the germline V gene are SGHTA and FQGNSA. In DNA, the CDR3 is TGTGCCAGCAGCTTAGGACACCGGGGGGGGGAGACCCAGTACTTC. It yields the protein CASSLGHRGGETQYF.

The chain joins TRBV27 to TRBJ2-7; D is unclear. Germline CDR1 and CDR2: MNHEY and SMNVEV (reference sequence). The ends were cut back, 0 bases at V and 0 bases at J, with 6 bases in the middle. CDR3 size: 14 residues. The CDR3, as DNA: TGTGCCAGCAGTTTATCCGTTAGCTCCTACGAGCAGTACTTC. Amino acid sequence: CASSLSVSSYEQYF.

The rearrangement links TRBV5-4 to TRBJ1-2; D unresolved. In germline, CDR1 is SGHNT, CDR2 YYREEE (reference sequence). This CDR3 region has 17 residues. The germline V and J ends were trimmed by 3 bases and 0 bases, with 18 bases remaining between them. CDR3 DNA: TGTGCCAGCAGCTCAGCCCGAGCTGGGCGTTCTAACTATGGCTACACCTTC. This codes for CASSSARAGRSNYGYTF.

This chain links TRBV12-3 or TRBV12-4 with TRBJ1-6, with D unclear. V lost 6 bases to trimming and J lost 10 bases, with 10 bases between them. The CDR3 runs 12 residues. CDR3 loop: CASSPLSSPLHF. CDR3 sequence (DNA): TGTGCCAGCAGCCCCCTGAGCTCACCCCTCCACTTT.

The chain employs TRBV5-1 and TRBJ2-7, with 11 bases aligning to TRBD1. The V gene end was trimmed by 5 bases and the J gene end by 6 bases; junction bases not matched to a gene: 7. This CDR3 region has 14 residues. CDR1 is SGHRS and CDR2 is YFSETQ in the germline V gene. The CDR3 sequence is CASRSGTGGFEQYF. The CDR3 region has the DNA TGCGCCAGCAGATCCGGGACAGGGGGTTTCGAGCAGTACTTC.

The J gene is TRBJ2-7, the V gene TRBV6-5; D is ambiguous. The CDR3 is 14 residues long. Trimming pared 4 bases from V and 4 bases from J, leaving 14 bases between. Germline V gene lookup returns CDR1 MNHEY and CDR2 SVGAGI. The CDR3 DNA follows: TGTGCCAGCAGTTCCCCCACGACTCCGTACGAGCAGTACTTC. Its protein is CASSSPTTPYEQYF.

CDR3: CASPVLFQMNTEAFF. CDR3 DNA sequence: TGTGCCAGCCCCGTTCTGTTTCAGATGAACACTGAAGCTTTCTTT. This sequence joins TRBV25-1 and TRBJ1-1; D not certain. This CDR3 has 15 amino acids. The V gene's germline CDR1 is MGHDK and CDR2 SYGVNS. V lost 8 bases and J lost 0, with 16 bases in between.

The chain employs TRBV5-6 and TRBJ2-2, with 10 bases identical to TRBD2. Trimming removed 3 bases from V and 7 bases from J; junction bases left unmatched: 9. This CDR3 has 16 residues. The germline CDR1 and CDR2 sequences are SGHDT and YYEEEE. CDR3 loop: CASSSPSGRNYGELFF. CDR3 sequence (DNA): TGTGCCAGCAGCTCCCCTAGCGGGAGAAACTACGGGGAGCTGTTTTTT.

The chain uses TRBV18 and TRBJ2-5; 9 bases align to TRBD2. Losses at the gene ends were 1 base for V and 0 bases for J; bases not matched to a gene: 6. This CDR3 comprises 17 residues. Germline values: CDR1 KGHSH, CDR2 LQKENI. The CDR3 coding sequence is TGTGCCAGCTCACCACGCTTCGCTAGCGGGAACCAAGAGACCCAGTACTTC. It encodes CASSPRFASGNQETQYF. Drawing the rest from reference TRBV18 and TRBJ2-5, the complete variable domain is NAGVMQNPRHLVRRRGQEARLRCSPMKGHSHVYWYRQLPEEGLKFMVYLQKENIIDESGMPKERFSAEFPKEGPSILRIQQVVRGDSAAYFCASSPRFASGNQETQYFGPGTRLLVL.

The chain links TRBV5-1 to TRBJ2-5; the D is unclear. Trimming took off 0 bases at V and 0 bases at J, with 18 bases between the two ends. The V gene's germline CDR1 is SGHRS and CDR2 YFSETQ. This CDR3 comprises 18 residues. The CDR3 DNA reads TGCGCCAGCAGCTTGGGACTCTCCCCCTCTCGGTACCAAGAGACCCAGTACTTC. Protein: CASSLGLSPSRYQETQYF. The variable domain in full, completed from reference TRBV5-1 and TRBJ2-5, reads KAGVTQTPRYLIKTRGQQVTLSCSPISGHRSVSWYQQTPGQGLQFLFEYFSETQRNKGNFPGRFSGRQFSNSRSEMNVSTLELGDSALYLCASSLGLSPSRYQETQYFGPGTRLLVL.

This clone was seen once. V usage is TRBV27 and J usage is TRBJ2-5, with 7 bases identical to TRBD2. Trimming at V came to 9 bases and at J to 1 base, leaving 11 bases not matched to a gene. The CDR3 has 15 amino acids. In germline, CDR1 is MNHEY, CDR2 SMNVEV (reference sequence). The CDR3 loop reads CASWGRAEGQETQYF. The CDR3 region has the DNA TGTGCCAGTTGGGGGAGGGCGGAGGGCCAAGAGACCCAGTACTTC.

The gene calls are TRBV5-4 and TRBJ1-6, with 9 bases lining up with TRBD1. The J segment lost 8 bases and the V segment lost 3 bases, leaving 3 bases of the junction unmatched. Germline V gene data show CDR1 as SGHNT and CDR2 as YYREEE (reference sequence). There are 14 residues in the CDR3. For the CDR3, the DNA is TGTGCCAGCAGCTCCAGGACAGGGGATTCACCCCTCCACTTT. It encodes CASSSRTGDSPLHF.

The V and J genes are TRBV10-3 and TRBJ2-2; D is unclear. The CDR3 loop spans 13 amino acids. Germline CDR1 ENHRY, CDR2 SYGVKD. The V gene lost 10 bases and the J gene lost 7 bases, with 16 bases spanning the gap. The CDR3 nucleotides read TGTGCCACCCCTCCCCCTCGGGTCGGGGAGCTGTTTTTT. This codes for CATPPPRVGELFF.

V gene TRBV10-2 combines with J gene TRBJ1-4; no clear D gene. V was trimmed by 8 bases and J by 7 bases, leaving 11 bases between them. This CDR3 spans 12 amino acids. Germline values: CDR1 WSHSY, CDR2 SAAADI. CDR3 loop: CASRAGVEKLFF. CDR3 coding DNA: TGCGCCAGCCGGGCGGGAGTTGAAAAACTGTTTTTT.

The gene calls are TRBV10-2 and TRBJ2-5, with TRBD1 identical over 7 bases. Germline V gene lookup returns CDR1 WSHSY and CDR2 SAAADI. V lost 6 bases and J lost 2; bases outside the gene matches: 6. CDR3 size: 14 residues. The CDR3 DNA sequence: TGCGCCAGCAGCCACACAGGGGTTCAAGAGACCCAGTACTTC. Translated: CASSHTGVQETQYF.

V is TRBV6-6 and J is TRBJ2-7; 9 bases align to TRBD2. Germline trimming cut 2 bases from V and 0 bases from J; bases unmatched to any gene: 5. Germline lookup yields CDR1 MNHNY and CDR2 SVGAGI (reference sequence). CDR3 length: 16 residues. CDR3 DNA sequence: TGTGCCAGCAGTTACGTGACTAGCGGTCCCTCCTACGAGCAGTACTTC. Protein: CASSYVTSGPSYEQYF.

The V gene is TRBV7-8, the J gene TRBJ2-1, with D perhaps matching TRBD1 (6 bases). CDR1 SGHVS and CDR2 FQNEAQ come from the germline V gene. Trimming shortened V by 4 bases and J by 0 bases, and 19 bases separated the two germline ends. The CDR3 spans 18 residues. CDR3: CASSYPLRDTNSYNEQFF. The CDR3 nucleotides are TGTGCCAGCAGCTACCCCCTAAGGGACACAAACTCCTACAATGAGCAGTTCTTC.

CDR3 nucleotide sequence: TGCGCCAGCAGCCAAGTGATTCGGCGGGAGCAGTTCTTC. Protein sequence: CASSQVIRREQFF. The J gene is TRBJ2-1, the V gene TRBV4-1, with D unclear. This CDR3 has 13 residues. CDR1 is MGHRA and CDR2 is YSYEKL in the germline V gene. Trimming cost V 1 base and J 10 bases, with 11 bases left between them.

The gene calls are TRBV1 and TRBJ2-5; the D call in the table, TRBD2, was not verified against the DNA. TRBV1 corresponds to a pseudogene. CDR3 length: 14 amino acids. The CDR3 region is CTGRQGGGGETQYF. The DNA for the CDR3 is TGCACCGGACGCCAGGGCGGGGGGGGAGAGACCCAGTACTTC.

The chain links TRBV30 to TRBJ1-5; no firm D call. The CDR3 loop spans 13 amino acids. Germline V gene sequence: CDR1 GTSNPN, CDR2 SVGIG (reference sequence). Trimming took 2 bases from V and 9 from J, leaving 14 bases between them. This CDR3 is CAWSISDGSPQHF. The CDR3 DNA is TGTGCCTGGAGTATATCAGACGGGTCGCCCCAGCATTTT.

The genes are TRBV18 and TRBJ2-1, with 8 bases matching TRBD1. Trimming removed 0 bases from V and 8 bases from J; junction bases left unmatched: 12. The CDR3 runs 17 residues. Germline CDR1 and CDR2: KGHSH and LQKENI. The CDR3 DNA sequence: TGTGCCAGCTCACCACCGCAGGGGGCGGTCCCTTGGGATGAGCAGTTCTTC. Encoded protein: CASSPPQGAVPWDEQFF.

The chain uses TRBV7-8 and TRBJ2-6; 9 bases map to TRBD2. The CDR3 runs to 15 residues. V trimming: 6 bases; J trimming: 15 bases; junction bases outside the gene matches: 15. The germline V gene has CDR1 SGHVS and CDR2 FQNEAQ. CDR3 loop: CASSLLAGRTDALTF. The CDR3 DNA sequence: TGTGCCAGCAGTTTACTAGCGGGCAGAACCGATGCCCTGACTTTC. Full variable domain (missing parts from reference TRBV7-8 and TRBJ2-6): GAGVSQSPRYKVAKRGQDVALRCDPISGHVSLFWYQQALGQGPEFLTYFQNEAQLDKSGLPSDRFFAERPEGSVSTLKIQRTQQEDSAVYLCASSLLAGRTDALTFGAGSRLTVL.